This is a list of T cell receptor beta chains from one sample in a study of blood T cell repertoires in COVID-19. Sequenced by immunoSEQ multiplex PCR; TCRdb stores in-frame clones only, minus some. This sample yields hundreds of thousands of clones, of which more than 80% are seen a single time; about 1.1% belongs to the top ten. Sequencing was carried out using PBMCs or T cells enriched from blood (not recorded which). These receptors were taken from a man under 40 who had recovered from COVID-19. Both conserved end residues are part of each CDR3. A D gene is named only where the DNA matches it firmly. Part of the rows lack a size; the others show once, few, many or a class for expanded clones.

D	V	J	size	length	CDR3	DNA
NA	TRBV5-1	TRBJ1-1	NA	15	CASSLNGGPNTEAFF	TGCGCCAGCAGCTTGAACGGGGGACCTAACACTGAAGCTTTCTTT
TRBD2	TRBV6-2/TRBV6-3	TRBJ2-7	NA	16	CASSYSLAGGYYEQYF	TGTGCCAGCAGTTACTCGCTAGCGGGAGGATACTACGAGCAGTACTTC
TRBD1	TRBV13	TRBJ1-1	NA	16	CASSVSGQGARTEAFF	TGTGCCAGCAGCGTGAGTGGACAGGGGGCGAGGACTGAAGCTTTCTTT
NA	TRBV12-5	TRBJ2-7	NA	14	CASGLGQNIYEQYF	TGTGCTAGTGGTTTGGGACAGAACATCTACGAGCAGTACTTC
TRBD2	TRBV5-4	TRBJ2-7	NA	15	CASSPKGREIYEQYF	TGTGCCAGCAGCCCTAAGGGGCGGGAGATCTACGAGCAGTACTTC
TRBD1	TRBV5-4	TRBJ2-6	NA	15	CASSPGGAGANVLTF	TGTGCCAGCAGCCCAGGGGGCGCTGGGGCCAACGTCCTGACTTTC
NA	TRBV28	TRBJ2-1	NA	15	CASSLRQVGDNEQFF	TGTGCCAGCAGTCTAAGACAGGTGGGGGACAATGAGCAGTTCTTC
NA	TRBV9	TRBJ1-2	NA	15	CASAPPGTFLNGYTF	TGTGCCAGCGCCCCTCCAGGGACTTTTTTAAATGGCTACACCTTC
TRBD1	TRBV5-8	TRBJ2-3	NA	15	CASSWLTGGTDTQYF	TGTGCCAGCAGCTGGCTGACAGGGGGAACAGATACGCAGTATTTT
TRBD1	TRBV18	TRBJ1-1	NA	18	CASSRDRGMYREITEAFF	TGTGCCAGCTCACGGGACAGGGGGATGTATAGGGAGATAACTGAAGCTTTCTTT
NA	TRBV2	TRBJ1-5	NA	14	CASTSADRDQPQHF	TGTGCCAGCACCAGCGCTGACAGAGATCAGCCCCAGCATTTT
NA	TRBV4-2	TRBJ2-7	NA	15	CASSPAGQQVYEQYF	TGTGCCAGCAGCCCTGCAGGACAGCAGGTCTACGAGCAGTACTTC
NA	TRBV5-1	TRBJ2-5	NA	13	CASSLPLQETQYF	TGCGCCAGCAGCTTGCCACTACAAGAGACCCAGTACTTC
NA	TRBV10-1	TRBJ2-3	NA	12	CASSEGLNRQYF	TGCGCCAGCAGTGAGGGACTGAATCGGCAGTATTTT
NA	TRBV19	TRBJ1-2	NA	12	CASSSTGSGYTF	TGTGCCAGTAGTTCCACAGGGAGCGGCTACACCTTC
NA	TRBV9	TRBJ2-2	NA	15	CASSPLGQSTGELFF	TGTGCCAGCAGCCCCCTAGGACAGTCCACCGGGGAGCTGTTTTTT
NA	TRBV3-1/TRBV3-2	TRBJ1-4	NA	15	CASSQVDRGNEKLFF	TGTGCCAGCAGCCAAGTGGACAGAGGTAATGAAAAACTGTTTTTT
TRBD2	TRBV24-1	TRBJ2-1	NA	16	CATSEPGLAGGNEQFF	TGTGCCACCAGTGAACCAGGACTAGCCGGCGGCAATGAGCAGTTCTTC
TRBD2	TRBV3-1/TRBV3-2	TRBJ2-1	NA	18	CASSSYQPSGRTLNEQFF	TGTGCCAGCTCTTCGTATCAACCAAGCGGGAGGACATTGAATGAGCAGTTCTTC
NA	TRBV19	TRBJ1-2	NA	16	CASSIIVYPVDYGYTF	TGTGCCAGTAGTATTATTGTCTACCCGGTGGACTATGGCTACACCTTC
NA	TRBV5-1	TRBJ2-7	NA	14	CASTSDGKGYEQYF	TGCGCCAGCACCTCGGACGGGAAAGGCTACGAGCAGTACTTC
NA	TRBV29-1	TRBJ1-2	NA	12	CSVEQGGYGYTF	TGCAGCGTTGAGCAAGGGGGATATGGCTACACCTTC
TRBD2	TRBV5-5	TRBJ2-7	once	15	CASSRQTSGRNEQYF	TGTGCCAGCAGCCGCCAGACTAGCGGGAGAAACGAGCAGTACTTC
NA	TRBV10-3	TRBJ1-2	NA	13	CAISVGDSYGYTF	TGTGCCATCAGTGTAGGAGACAGCTATGGCTACACCTTC
NA	TRBV28	TRBJ1-2	few	21	CASSLFYLRRDSQFYSYGYTF	TGTGCCAGCAGTTTATTCTACCTCCGCCGGGACTCACAATTCTACTCTTATGGCTACACCTTC
TRBD1	TRBV11-3	TRBJ2-3	once	13	CASSLGDSHTQYF	TGTGCCAGCAGCTTAGGGGACAGTCATACGCAGTATTTT
TRBD2	TRBV15	TRBJ2-3	NA	16	CATSSILAYHTDTQYF	TGTGCCACCAGCAGCATACTAGCGTACCACACAGATACGCAGTATTTT
NA	TRBV5-5	TRBJ2-6	NA	16	CASSLGGTSGANVLTF	TGTGCCAGCAGCTTAGGGGGAACCTCTGGGGCCAACGTCCTGACTTTC
TRBD1	TRBV5-1	TRBJ1-5	NA	14	CASSLTGVDQPQHF	TGCGCCAGCAGCTTGACAGGGGTTGATCAGCCCCAGCATTTT
TRBD1	TRBV28	TRBJ1-2	NA	15	CASSFGDREGYGYTF	TGTGCCAGCAGTTTCGGGGACAGGGAGGGGTATGGCTACACCTTC